The 15 T cell receptor beta chains reported below all come from one sample, sequenced in a study of blood T cell repertoires in COVID-19. The table came from immunoSEQ multiplex PCR; TCRdb's copy has only in-frame clones and leaves some out. The table records approximately 240,000 clones, roughly nine tenths of them present only once. Sample: PBMCs or T cells enriched from blood (not recorded which). These receptors were collected from a woman between 45 and 65 years old in a cohort exposed to, infected with or recovered from COVID-19 (not recorded which).

The chain employs TRBV9 and TRBJ2-2; tentative D call: TRBD1 (6 bases). The germline CDR1 and CDR2 sequences are SGDLS and YYNGEE. V lost 4 bases and J lost 0, with 13 bases in between. The CDR3 extends over 16 amino acids. CDR3 sequence reads: CASSPSGQPNTGELFF. The CDR3 DNA follows: TGTGCCAGCAGCCCATCGGGACAACCGAACACCGGGGAGCTGTTTTTT.

The chain combines TRBV28 with TRBJ1-1; D call uncertain. The CDR3 has 14 amino acids. Germline CDR1 and CDR2: MDHEN and SYDVKM. V lost 3 bases, J lost 8 bases, and 16 bases lay in between. The CDR3, as DNA: TGTGCCAGCAGTTTTGTCCGGAGAAGCCACGAAGCTTTCTTT. It translates to CASSFVRRSHEAFF.

The chain has TRBV5-1 and TRBJ2-5; D might be TRBD2 (7 bases). Per germline, CDR1 SGHRS and CDR2 YFSETQ. The CDR3 length is 15 residues. V was cut by 0 bases and J by 2 bases, with 11 bases left in between. The CDR3 nucleotides are TGCGCCAGCAGCTTGGCGGGGGGACAACAAGAGACCCAGTACTTC. Translated: CASSLAGGQQETQYF.

CDR3 DNA: TGTGCCAGCAGTGAATGGACCGGGACAGGGGGCTCCAATGAGCAGTTCTTC. It is translated as CASSEWTGTGGSNEQFF. The chain employs TRBV25-1 and TRBJ2-1; 12 bases fit TRBD1. This CDR3 has 17 amino acids. The germline V gene encodes CDR1 MGHDK and CDR2 SYGVNS. J lost 6 bases, V lost 1 base, and 7 bases had no gene match.

J is TRBJ1-2 and V is TRBV12-3 or TRBV12-4; TRBD1 might be the D (5 bases). The length of the CDR3 is 13 residues. The V end lost 7 bases, the J end lost 9 bases, and 18 bases lay between the germline ends. This chain's CDR3 is CASTSGGRTSYTF. Here the CDR3 DNA reads TGTGCCAGCACCAGCGGGGGTCGGACGAGCTACACCTTC.

This chain connects TRBV28 to TRBJ1-5, with 7 bases identical to TRBD1. CDR3 length: 15 residues. After removal of 5 bases from V and 6 bases from J, the junction contained 10 bases not matched to a gene. The V gene's germline CDR1 is MDHEN and CDR2 SYDVKM. Here the CDR3 DNA reads TGTGCCAGCAGTAACCAGGGGGGCGAAGGTCAGCCCCAGCATTTT. Its protein product is CASSNQGGEGQPQHF.

The chain is built from TRBV4-3 and TRBJ1-2, with D hard to call. V was trimmed by 2 bases and J by 3 bases, leaving 13 bases between them. From germline, CDR1 is LGHNA and CDR2 YSLEER. The length of the CDR3 is 15 residues. The CDR3 loop reads CASSQFGSLDYGYTF. The CDR3 DNA sequence: TGCGCCAGCAGCCAATTCGGGTCTCTCGACTATGGCTACACCTTC.

The genes are TRBV7-2 and TRBJ1-6, with D maybe TRBD1 (6 bases). The CDR3 contains 15 residues. The germline V gene encodes CDR1 SGHTA and CDR2 FQGNSA. Trimming removed 1 base at V and 8 bases at J, with 12 bases between. CDR3 loop: CASSLVGARDSPLHF. The DNA of the CDR3 is TGTGCCAGCAGCTTAGTGGGGGCACGGGATTCACCCCTCCACTTT. The full variable domain, rest sourced from reference TRBV7-2 and TRBJ1-6, is GAGVSQSPSNKVTEKGKDVELRCDPISGHTALYWYRQSLGQGLEFLIYFQGNSAPDKSGLPSDRFSAERTGGSVSTLTIQRTQQEDSAVYLCASSLVGARDSPLHFGNGTRLTVT.

The chain combines TRBV18 with TRBJ2-5, with D possibly TRBD1 on 5 matching bases. V gave up 1 base and J gave up 0 bases, with 12 bases separating them. Germline V gives CDR1 KGHSH, CDR2 LQKENI. The CDR3 runs to 16 residues. CDR3 sequence: CASSPLGPPNQETQYF. CDR3 DNA: TGTGCCAGCTCACCACTGGGGCCTCCGAACCAAGAGACCCAGTACTTC.

The rearrangement joins TRBV19 to TRBJ1-3, with 12 bases that match TRBD1. This CDR3 has 16 residues. V gave up 7 bases and J gave up 1 base; unmatched junction bases: 5. In germline, CDR1 is LNHDA, CDR2 SQIVND (reference sequence). Here the CDR3 DNA reads TGTGCCAGTATTGGGACAGGGGGCTTATCTGGAAACACCATATATTTT. Translated: CASIGTGGLSGNTIYF.

This clone was seen a single time. The V and J genes are TRBV5-4 and TRBJ2-3; a weak D match, TRBD2 (6 bases). Germline-derived CDR1 and CDR2 are SGHNT and YYREEE (reference sequence). V lost 4 bases to trimming and J lost 0 bases, with 12 bases between them. CDR3 length: 15 residues. The CDR3 coding sequence is TGTGCCAGCAGCGGGCGTGGGGGGAGCACAGATACGCAGTATTTT. Protein product: CASSGRGGSTDTQYF.

Notes on this clone: Additional DNA sequences in this sample encode the identical CDR3. The chain uses TRBV28 and TRBJ1-3; no clear D. Trimming pared 3 bases from V and 0 bases from J, leaving 9 bases between. Germline V gene lookup returns CDR1 MDHEN and CDR2 SYDVKM. The CDR3 is 15 residues long. Here the CDR3 reads CASSFGGSSGNTIYF. As DNA, the CDR3 is TGTGCCAGCAGTTTTGGAGGCAGCTCTGGAAACACCATATATTTT.

The rearrangement links TRBV12-3 or TRBV12-4 to TRBJ1-5; D is possibly TRBD1 (5 bases). The V gene lost 5 bases and the J gene lost 4 bases, with 9 bases spanning the gap. CDR3 length: 13 residues. This CDR3 is CASSPQENQPQHF. CDR3 coding DNA: TGTGCCAGCAGTCCACAGGAGAATCAGCCCCAGCATTTT.

V is TRBV9 and J is TRBJ2-3, with D maybe TRBD2 (6 bases). The CDR3 loop spans 17 amino acids. Looked up from germline, CDR1 is SGDLS and CDR2 is YYNGEE. Between the trimmed V and J ends, which lost 2 bases and 0 bases, there was a span of 16 bases. CDR3 amino acids: CASSVNVGTASTDTQYF. In DNA, the CDR3 is TGTGCCAGCAGCGTGAACGTAGGGACTGCTAGCACAGATACGCAGTATTTT.

J is TRBJ1-1 and V is TRBV19, with D possibly being TRBD1 (6 bases). The CDR3 consists of 16 residues. With 2 bases removed from V and 4 bases from J, the gap between germline ends came to 17 bases. Looked up from germline, CDR1 is LNHDA and CDR2 is SQIVND (reference sequence). Here the CDR3 DNA reads TGTGCCAGTAGTATAAGGAGTCGGGGGGCTAGCACTGAAGCTTTCTTT. Translating gives CASSIRSRGASTEAFF.